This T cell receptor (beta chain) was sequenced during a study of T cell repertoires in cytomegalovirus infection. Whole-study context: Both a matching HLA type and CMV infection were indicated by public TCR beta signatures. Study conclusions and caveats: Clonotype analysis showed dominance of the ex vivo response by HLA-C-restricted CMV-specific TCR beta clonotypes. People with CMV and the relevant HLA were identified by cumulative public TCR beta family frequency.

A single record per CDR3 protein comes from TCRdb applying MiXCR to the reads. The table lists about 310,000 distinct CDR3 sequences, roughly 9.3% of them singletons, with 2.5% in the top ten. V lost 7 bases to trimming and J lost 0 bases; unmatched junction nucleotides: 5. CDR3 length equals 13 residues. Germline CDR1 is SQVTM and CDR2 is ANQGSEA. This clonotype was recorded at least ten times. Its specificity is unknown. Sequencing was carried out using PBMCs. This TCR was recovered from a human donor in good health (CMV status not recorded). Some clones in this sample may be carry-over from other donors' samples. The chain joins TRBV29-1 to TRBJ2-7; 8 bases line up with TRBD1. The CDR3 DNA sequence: TGCAGCGCCTGGGACAGGTTCTCCTACGAGCAGTACTTC. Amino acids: CSAWDRFSYEQYF.